A single sample gave rise to the 22 T cell receptor beta chains below, sequenced in a study of Ad26.COV2.S vaccination and SARS-CoV-2 variants (dated by TCRdb to 2020 to 2023). Libraries were constructed by the immunoSEQ multiplex PCR assay. The table comes from immuneACCESS by way of TCRdb, which keeps in-frame sequences with V and J called. Part of the clones is missing from these tables; in studies checked, under half for an unresolved V gene and the rest for unknown reasons. Recorded for this sample are 250,000 to 300,000 clones; around 87% of them occurred a single time. Jointly, the top ten make up about 3.1% of the sample. Per the publication, the treatment or condition label means: 15 to 20 received Ad26.COV2.S at low or high dose, single or two shots; about 5 received placebo; per-sample allocation not given. Repertoires of vaccine and placebo recipients were sequenced from samples collected on day 63 after the first injection.

This material consisted of peripheral blood, taken in a trial of Ad26.COV2.S vaccine versus placebo. The origin of the receptors is a person between 18 and 65 years old who received the Ad26.COV2.S COVID-19 vaccine or a placebo.

The V call is TRBV5-5, the J call TRBJ2-5, with D tentatively TRBD1 (6 bases). The germline CDR1 and CDR2 sequences are SGHKS and YYEKEE (reference sequence). The CDR3 extends over 15 amino acids. V dropped 0 bases and J dropped 7 bases, with 16 bases sitting between them. The CDR3 is CASSLAGGQLSTQYF. CDR3 DNA sequence: TGTGCCAGCAGCTTGGCCGGAGGACAGCTGTCGACCCAGTACTTC.

Here the CDR3 DNA reads TGCGCCAGCAGCCCCGACGGTAACTATGGCTACACCTTC. It codes for CASSPDGNYGYTF. The chain has TRBV4-3 and TRBJ1-2; no clear D gene. Germline V gene sequence: CDR1 LGHNA, CDR2 YSLEER. The ends were cut back, 4 bases at V and 1 base at J, with 7 bases in the middle. The length of the CDR3 is 13 residues.

The rearrangement uses TRBV11-2 and TRBJ1-6; D unclear. The ends were cut back, 6 bases at V and 2 bases at J, with 11 bases in the middle. Germline assignment: CDR1 SGHAT and CDR2 FQNNGV. This CDR3 region has 15 residues. This chain's CDR3 is CASSFGRTYNSPLHF. The CDR3 nucleotides are TGTGCCAGCAGTTTTGGGAGGACCTATAATTCACCCCTCCACTTT.

The rearrangement joins TRBV13 to TRBJ1-1; 8 nucleotides agree with TRBD1. This CDR3 has 16 amino acids. In germline, CDR1 is PRHDT, CDR2 FYEKMQ (reference sequence). The ends lost 3 bases at V and 2 bases at J; junction bases unmatched: 8. The DNA of the CDR3 is TGTGCCAGCAGCTTCGAGCCAGGGGGCTTAAACACTGAAGCTTTCTTT. It is translated as CASSFEPGGLNTEAFF.

CDR3 loop: CASSQGQGGKSPLHF. CDR3 coding DNA: TGCGCCAGCAGCCAAGGACAGGGGGGAAAATCACCCCTCCACTTT. The J gene is TRBJ1-6, the V gene TRBV4-1, with 9 bases identical to TRBD1. The length of the CDR3 is 15 residues. Looked up from germline, CDR1 is MGHRA and CDR2 is YSYEKL. J was trimmed by 10 bases and V by 1 base; bases with no gene match: 5.

This clone was found once. V gene TRBV6-2 or TRBV6-3 combines with J gene TRBJ2-3; 9 nucleotides match TRBD2. Germline values: CDR1 MNHEY, CDR2 SVGEGT. The CDR3 length is 19 residues. Trimming at V came to 2 bases and at J to 0 bases, leaving 12 bases not matched to a gene. Here the CDR3 DNA reads TGTGCCAGCAGTTACCATCCCCGTAAGCGGGGGGCTAGCACAGATACGCAGTATTTT. Protein: CASSYHPRKRGASTDTQYF.

In the case of this clone: At one of its ends the junction is not consistent with the germline gene, which may arise from a read error. The gene calls are TRBV6-5 and TRBJ1-1, with 7 bases that match TRBD1. This CDR3 has 15 amino acids. The germline V gene encodes CDR1 MNHEY and CDR2 SVGAGI. CDR3 in amino acids: CASIYSGDSRTEAFF. As DNA, the CDR3 is TGTGCCAGCATTTACTCGGGGGACAGCCGGACTGAAGCTTTCTTT.

The rearrangement joins TRBV5-6 to TRBJ1-2; the match to TRBD1 covers 8 bases. V gave up 0 bases and J gave up 4 bases; unmatched junction bases: 2. The germline CDR1 and CDR2 sequences are SGHDT and YYEEEE. CDR3 size: 14 residues. In nucleotides, the CDR3 is TGTGCCAGCAGCTTGGGGACAGGGATCTATGGCTACACCTTC. It translates to CASSLGTGIYGYTF.

The V gene is TRBV7-9, the J gene TRBJ2-5; TRBD1 matches at 7 bases. The germline V gene has CDR1 SEHNR and CDR2 FQNEAQ (reference sequence). The CDR3 is 13 amino acids. The J segment lost 2 bases and the V segment lost 7 bases, leaving 4 bases of the junction unmatched. The CDR3 nucleotides read TGTGCCAGCACCCAGGGGGTTCAAGAGACCCAGTACTTC. Its protein product is CASTQGVQETQYF.

V is TRBV6-5 and J is TRBJ1-6; D unclear. Trimming cost V 8 bases and J 0 bases, with 11 bases left between them. This CDR3 contains 15 residues. In germline, CDR1 is MNHEY, CDR2 SVGAGI. This chain's CDR3 is CASEGRDSYNSPLHF. CDR3 nucleotide sequence: TGTGCCAGCGAGGGCAGAGACTCCTATAATTCACCCCTCCACTTT.

This clone was seen just once. This rearrangement joins TRBV12-3 or TRBV12-4 to TRBJ2-1; the D gene is possibly TRBD2 (5 bases). CDR3 size: 12 residues. Trimming pared 6 bases from V and 6 bases from J, leaving 9 bases between. CDR3 in DNA: TGTGCCAGCAGACATCGGGGCAATGAGCAGTTCTTC. This encodes CASRHRGNEQFF.

The chain couples TRBV24-1 to TRBJ2-6; a possible D gene is TRBD1 (5 bases). Trimming took 7 bases from V and 0 from J, leaving 15 bases between them. Germline V CDR1 and CDR2: KGHDR, SFDVKD. CDR3 length: 17 amino acids. CDR3 in DNA: TGTGCCACCAGAAAGACAGAAAGCCCCTCTGGGGCCAACGTCCTGACTTTC. Encoded protein: CATRKTESPSGANVLTF.

V gene TRBV29-1 combines with J gene TRBJ1-6, with TRBD1 as a possible D gene (5 bases). This CDR3 is built from 13 residues. Germline lookup yields CDR1 SQVTM and CDR2 ANQGSEA. The V and J ends lost 6 bases and 9 bases respectively, with 15 bases between them. The CDR3 protein is CSVAGVGGSPLHF. CDR3 bases: TGCAGCGTCGCGGGGGTGGGAGGTTCACCCCTCCACTTT.

The V and J genes are TRBV18 and TRBJ2-5, with 14 bases lining up with TRBD2. This CDR3 is built from 16 residues. V lost 3 bases and J lost 5; bases outside the gene matches: 5. The germline CDR1 and CDR2 sequences are KGHSH and LQKENI. The DNA for the CDR3 is TGTGCCAGCTCACCGGGGACTAGCGGGAGTCTTGAGACCCAGTACTTC. This encodes CASSPGTSGSLETQYF.

CDR3 in DNA: TGTGCCAGTAGTAATCGGGGGGGATCCTATGGCTACACCTTC. Translation gives CASSNRGGSYGYTF. The chain combines TRBV19 with TRBJ1-2, with D possibly TRBD1 on 5 matching bases. Germline assignment: CDR1 LNHDA and CDR2 SQIVND (reference sequence). The CDR3 has 14 amino acids. V was trimmed by 4 bases and J by 4 bases, leaving 13 bases between them.

The chain recombines TRBV7-9 with TRBJ1-5; TRBD1 matches at 7 bases. The trim removed 0 bases at V and 0 bases at J, leaving 11 bases unmatched. The CDR3 length is 19 residues. Germline CDR1 is SEHNR and CDR2 is FQNEAQ (reference sequence). CDR3: CASSLATGRGPYSNQPQHF. The CDR3, as DNA: TGTGCCAGCAGCTTAGCCACAGGGAGGGGGCCTTATAGCAATCAGCCCCAGCATTTT.

This clone came up a few times. V and J are TRBV9 and TRBJ1-5; D is undetermined. Germline CDR1 SGDLS, CDR2 YYNGEE. The CDR3 loop spans 13 amino acids. Trimming shortened V by 0 bases and J by 5 bases, and 6 bases separated the two germline ends. The CDR3 region is CASSVDIYQPQHF. Written as DNA, the CDR3 is TGTGCCAGCAGCGTAGACATTTATCAGCCCCAGCATTTT.

This chain uses TRBV5-1 with TRBJ1-1, with D unclear. CDR1 is SGHRS, CDR2 YFSETQ, per germline. Between the trimmed V and J ends, which lost 0 bases and 2 bases, there was a span of 14 bases. The CDR3 is 16 amino acids. In nucleotides, the CDR3 is TGCGCCAGCAGCTTGGGAGGGTTGGGGTCCAACACTGAAGCTTTCTTT. Translation gives CASSLGGLGSNTEAFF. The full variable domain, its missing parts supplied by reference TRBV5-1 and TRBJ1-1, is KAGVTQTPRYLIKTRGQQVTLSCSPISGHRSVSWYQQTPGQGLQFLFEYFSETQRNKGNFPGRFSGRQFSNSRSEMNVSTLELGDSALYLCASSLGGLGSNTEAFFGQGTRLTVV.

The CDR3 sequence is CASSLRGALSEQYF. The CDR3, as DNA: TGTGCCAGCAGCTTACGGGGGGCGCTGAGCGAGCAGTACTTC. This rearrangement joins TRBV7-9 to TRBJ2-7; a possible D gene is TRBD2 (7 bases). The germline CDR1 and CDR2 sequences are SEHNR and FQNEAQ (reference sequence). The V gene lost 2 bases and the J gene lost 6 bases, with 14 bases spanning the gap. This CDR3 is 14 amino acids long.

The rearrangement joins TRBV23-1 to TRBJ2-3, with D possibly matching TRBD1 (5 bases). TRBV23-1 is noted as an ORF with a role that remains uncertain. V lost 7 bases and J lost 2, with 16 bases in between. The CDR3 length is 15 residues. In DNA, the CDR3 is TGCGCCAGCACCCAACAGGCTATCCACACAGATACGCAGTATTTT. Its translation: CASTQQAIHTDTQYF.

The chain carries TRBV4-1 and TRBJ1-5; no definite D call. CDR1 is MGHRA, CDR2 YSYEKL, per germline. Trimming removed 1 base from V and 0 bases from J, with 10 bases in between. This CDR3 contains 16 residues. The chain's CDR3 is CASSQGSAYSNQPQHF. CDR3 coding DNA: TGCGCCAGCAGCCAAGGTTCCGCCTATAGCAATCAGCCCCAGCATTTT.

The rearrangement joins TRBV16 to TRBJ2-1; D remains unclear. There are 15 residues in the CDR3. Between the trimmed V and J ends, which lost 0 bases and 5 bases, there was a span of 11 bases. The germline gives CDR1 KGHSY, CDR2 FQNENV. This chain's CDR3 is CASSQSGRKNNEQFF. The CDR3 DNA reads as TGTGCCAGCAGCCAATCAGGACGGAAAAACAATGAGCAGTTCTTC.